What follows are 27 T cell receptor beta chains derived from one specimen sequenced in a study of cytomegalovirus exposure and HLA in healthy donors. This table comes from immunoSEQ multiplex PCR, and its TCRdb copy is limited to in-frame clones, with some not included. The repertoire consists of about 130,000 clones, with approximately 90% occurring once and the leading ten covering around 6%. The sequencing input was PBMCs. The receptor source for this set is a young woman in good health and CMV-seropositive.

The rearrangement joins TRBV6-5 to TRBJ2-7, with TRBD2 matching 9 bases. Per germline, CDR1 MNHEY and CDR2 SVGAGI. There are 15 residues in the CDR3. Trimming took 6 bases from V and 7 from J; bases not matched to a gene: 13. The CDR3 coding sequence is TGTGCCAGCAGACCAGAGGGACTAGCTAGCCGGGAGCAGTACTTC. Residues: CASRPEGLASREQYF.

This chain links TRBV28 with TRBJ2-5, with 7 bases that match TRBD1. V lost 6 bases, J lost 2 bases, and 12 bases stayed unmatched. The CDR3 totals 16 residues. Germline V gene sequence: CDR1 MDHEN, CDR2 SYDVKM. CDR3 nucleotide sequence: TGTGCCAGCAGCCCCCGCTGGGACAGACGACAAGAGACCCAGTACTTC. Encoded protein: CASSPRWDRRQETQYF.

This clone occurred once. The chain couples TRBV28 to TRBJ2-3, with 12 bases that match TRBD2. The CDR3 runs 18 residues. From germline, CDR1 is MDHEN and CDR2 SYDVKM. Germline trimming cut 7 bases from V and 4 bases from J; bases unmatched to any gene: 15. The CDR3 nucleotides are TGTGCCAGCACCCCAGGAGGGGCTAGCGGGGGGGCCCCAGATACGCAGTATTTT. As protein: CASTPGGASGGAPDTQYF.

The gene calls are TRBV7-8 and TRBJ2-5, with a weak D call TRBD2 (6 bases). The CDR3 is made up of 17 amino acids. V was pared by 4 bases and J by 5 bases, with 23 bases between. Per the germline V gene, CDR1 is SGHVS and CDR2 is FQNEAQ. CDR3 loop: CASSYVVGLLSGETQYF. The CDR3 nucleotides read TGTGCCAGCAGCTACGTCGTTGGCCTCCTCAGCGGGGAGACCCAGTACTTC.

The genes are TRBV4-1 and TRBJ2-1, with D perhaps matching TRBD2 (6 bases). V was cut by 1 base and J by 0 bases, with 7 bases left in between. The CDR3 loop spans 15 amino acids. Germline CDR1 and CDR2: MGHRA and YSYEKL. The CDR3 bases are TGCGCCAGCAGCCAAGTAGCGGACTCCTACAATGAGCAGTTCTTC. It is translated as CASSQVADSYNEQFF.

V usage is TRBV9 and J usage is TRBJ1-4, with D maybe TRBD1 (6 bases). Germline lookup yields CDR1 SGDLS and CDR2 YYNGEE. The CDR3 runs 15 residues. Trimming removed 3 bases at V and 0 bases at J, with 9 bases between. CDR3 nucleotide sequence: TGTGCCAGCAGCGCAGGGGCTGCAACTAATGAAAAACTGTTTTTT. Its protein is CASSAGAATNEKLFF.

The chain recombines TRBV5-6 with TRBJ2-3, with 9 bases fitting TRBD2. Germline V gene sequence: CDR1 SGHDT, CDR2 YYEEEE. The V segment lost 6 bases and the J segment 2 bases; nucleotides outside the gene matches: 7. This CDR3 has 15 residues. In nucleotides, the CDR3 is TGTGCCAGCATGGGAGCGGGAGGACCCACAGATACGCAGTATTTT. The encoded protein is CASMGAGGPTDTQYF.

The chain is built from TRBV5-1 and TRBJ1-1; 8 positions agree with TRBD1. Germline V gene data show CDR1 as SGHRS and CDR2 as YFSETQ. The trim removed 4 bases at V and 7 bases at J, leaving 9 bases unmatched. CDR3 size: 14 residues. The CDR3 is CASSLDRATREAFF. The CDR3 DNA follows: TGCGCCAGCAGCCTGGACAGGGCGACTCGTGAAGCTTTCTTT.

The chain couples TRBV6-6 to TRBJ1-1, with TRBD1 matching 7 bases. The CDR3 runs to 14 residues. The germline V gene encodes CDR1 MNHNY and CDR2 SVGAGI (reference sequence). Trimming removed 6 bases from V and 0 bases from J; junction bases left unmatched: 4. CDR3 sequence: CASSRQGMNTEAFF. CDR3 bases: TGTGCCAGCAGCCGACAGGGAATGAACACTGAAGCTTTCTTT.

This chain links TRBV28 with TRBJ2-2, with 10 bases aligning to TRBD1. Germline V gene sequence: CDR1 MDHEN, CDR2 SYDVKM. The trim removed 6 bases at V and 7 bases at J, leaving 11 bases unmatched. The CDR3 loop spans 16 amino acids. The CDR3 loop reads CASRYLRDRGGGELFF. The DNA for the CDR3 is TGTGCCAGCAGGTACCTCCGGGACAGGGGAGGCGGGGAGCTGTTTTTT.

With regard to this clone: The germline gene is not matched at one end of the junction; a read error may be the cause. This chain connects TRBV11-2 to TRBJ2-7; 8 nucleotides match TRBD1. Germline values: CDR1 SGHAT, CDR2 FQNNGV. The CDR3 has 15 amino acids. CDR3 nucleotides: TGTGCCAGCAGCCTAGAGGGGACAGGAGATTACGAGCAGTACTTC. Translating gives CASSLEGTGDYEQYF. The full variable domain, with the rest looked up from reference TRBV11-2 and TRBJ2-7, is EAGVAQSPRYKIIEKRQSVAFWCNPISGHATLYWYQQILGQGPKLLIQFQNNGVVDDSQLPKDRFSAERLKGVDSTLKIQPAKLEDSAVYLCASSLEGTGDYEQYFGPGTRLTVT.

This sequence joins TRBV6-1 and TRBJ2-7; 8 bases are a match to TRBD1. The CDR3 has 14 residues. V was clipped by 7 bases and J by 0 bases; unmatched bases: 5. Germline lookup yields CDR1 MNHNS and CDR2 SASEGT. The CDR3 loop reads CASTWTGSSYEQYF. CDR3 nucleotides: TGTGCCAGCACCTGGACAGGGAGCTCCTACGAGCAGTACTTC.

The rearrangement joins TRBV29-1 to TRBJ1-5; possible D gene TRBD1, 5 bases. This CDR3 is 16 amino acids long. Germline assignment: CDR1 SQVTM and CDR2 ANQGSEA. V lost 5 bases and J lost 0, with 17 bases in between. The CDR3 coding sequence is TGCAGCGTTTCCCAAGGACACATTGCTAGCAATCAGCCCCAGCATTTT. Encoded protein: CSVSQGHIASNQPQHF.

A single count supports this clone. This sequence joins TRBV5-1 and TRBJ2-7; TRBD1 matches at 12 bases. CDR1 and CDR2 from the germline V gene are SGHRS and YFSETQ. Germline trimming cut 5 bases from V and 5 bases from J; bases unmatched to any gene: 5. CDR3 size: 14 residues. CDR3 bases: TGCGCCAGCAGGGATGGGACAGGGGGCAACGAGCAGTACTTC. This translates into CASRDGTGGNEQYF.

V gene TRBV6-5 combines with J gene TRBJ1-6; D unresolved. Germline lookup yields CDR1 MNHEY and CDR2 SVGAGI. This CDR3 spans 16 amino acids. V was trimmed by 2 bases and J by 1 base, leaving 9 bases between them. CDR3 loop: CASSYGGQSYNSPLHF. CDR3 DNA sequence: TGTGCCAGCAGTTACGGTGGGCAGTCCTATAATTCACCCCTCCACTTT.

This chain joins TRBV23-1 and TRBJ2-7; the match to TRBD2 covers 10 bases. TRBV23-1 carries the ORF label, with uncertain function. This CDR3 is built from 20 residues. J lost 3 bases, V lost 0 bases, and 17 bases had no gene match. The CDR3 sequence: CASSQSIGRVGLAGDYEQYF. The DNA of the CDR3 is TGCGCCAGCAGTCAATCGATTGGCAGGGTCGGTCTAGCGGGAGACTACGAGCAGTACTTC.

This chain connects TRBV5-1 to TRBJ2-5, with 9 bases identical to TRBD2. Germline values: CDR1 SGHRS, CDR2 YFSETQ. V dropped 2 bases and J dropped 4; count of bases not matched to a gene: 3. The CDR3 contains 14 residues. The CDR3: CASSFSAGGETQYF. The CDR3 coding sequence is TGCGCCAGCAGCTTCTCAGCGGGGGGAGAGACCCAGTACTTC.

Concerning this clone itself: Relative to the germline gene, one junction end is altered; a read error may explain this. J is TRBJ2-5 and V is TRBV18, with a possible D match to TRBD2 (7 bases). Germline V lookup: CDR1 KGHSH, CDR2 LQKENI. The CDR3 totals 18 residues. The CDR3 nucleotides are TGTGCCAGCTCATCACCCCTCACGGGGGGCCGGGGACAAGAGACCCAGTACTTC. It yields the protein CASSSPLTGGRGQETQYF.

This clone was picked up a small number of times. The rearrangement links TRBV19 to TRBJ1-5; 7 bases match TRBD1. Trimming removed 6 bases from V and 7 bases from J; junction bases left unmatched: 6. CDR3 size: 13 residues. CDR1 and CDR2 from the germline V gene are LNHDA and SQIVND (reference sequence). CDR3 bases: TGTGCCAGTAGAGACAGGGAGGTCCAGCCCCAGCATTTT. As protein: CASRDREVQPQHF.

The chain combines TRBV7-8 with TRBJ2-7; the match to TRBD2 covers 8 bases. The CDR3 runs to 15 residues. Germline CDR1 and CDR2: SGHVS and FQNEAQ. The V and J ends lost 3 bases and 0 bases, in that order; junction bases with no gene match: 4. CDR3 amino acids: CASSFEAGGSYEQYF. The CDR3 coding sequence is TGTGCCAGCAGCTTTGAGGCGGGGGGCTCCTACGAGCAGTACTTC.

The chain uses TRBV27 and TRBJ1-1; D may be TRBD1 (5 bases). V lost 4 bases to trimming and J lost 3 bases, with 9 bases between them. The CDR3 is 13 amino acids. Germline V gene lookup returns CDR1 MNHEY and CDR2 SMNVEV (reference sequence). CDR3 sequence (DNA): TGTGCCAGCAGTTGGGGGGGGGACACTGAAGCTTTCTTT. Translated: CASSWGGDTEAFF.

The chain carries TRBV9 and TRBJ2-7; 12 nucleotides align to TRBD2. V lost 0 bases, J lost 4 bases, and 2 bases stayed unmatched. This CDR3 contains 15 residues. CDR1 is SGDLS, CDR2 YYNGEE, per germline. The CDR3 bases are TGTGCCAGCAGCGTAGCTAGCGGGAGGGGTTACGAGCAGTACTTC. It specifies CASSVASGRGYEQYF.

This clone was observed once. This chain links TRBV7-6 with TRBJ2-3, with D tentatively TRBD2 (6 bases). CDR1 and CDR2 from the germline V gene are SGHVS and FNYEAQ. Trimming pared 4 bases from V and 9 bases from J, leaving 17 bases between. This CDR3 region has 14 residues. The CDR3 loop reads CASSSITGVRTQYF. In nucleotides, the CDR3 is TGTGCCAGCAGCTCCATTACGGGGGTTCGGACGCAGTATTTT.

This clone was observed a few times. The chain has TRBV19 and TRBJ1-2; D may be TRBD1 (5 bases). Between the trimmed V and J ends, which lost 6 bases and 7 bases, there was a span of 12 bases. CDR3 length: 12 residues. Germline-derived CDR1 and CDR2 are LNHDA and SQIVND (reference sequence). CDR3 DNA: TGTGCCAGTAGGGATCCAGGGTTTGGCTACACCTTC. It yields the protein CASRDPGFGYTF.

V and J are TRBV27 and TRBJ2-1; a weak D match, TRBD1 (5 bases). CDR3 size: 15 residues. Trimming removed 3 bases from V and 2 bases from J, with 11 bases in between. Germline-derived CDR1 and CDR2 are MNHEY and SMNVEV (reference sequence). The CDR3 is CASSFRVVAYNEQFF. The CDR3 DNA sequence: TGTGCCAGCAGTTTCAGGGTCGTTGCCTACAATGAGCAGTTCTTC.

The chain couples TRBV27 to TRBJ2-2; 8 positions match TRBD1. Germline V gene sequence: CDR1 MNHEY, CDR2 SMNVEV (reference sequence). Unmatched junction bases numbered 7, after V lost 2 bases and J lost 5 bases. This CDR3 has 16 residues. CDR3 in DNA: TGTGCCAGCAGTTTACGGGCAACAGGGGGTACCGGGGAGCTGTTTTTT. As protein: CASSLRATGGTGELFF.

The V call is TRBV7-3, the J call TRBJ2-3; 9 nucleotides line up with TRBD1. Per germline, CDR1 SGHTA and CDR2 FQGTGA. The CDR3 is 14 residues long. Germline trimming cut 4 bases from V and 5 bases from J; bases unmatched to any gene: 4. CDR3 DNA sequence: TGTGCCAGCAGCTCACAGGGGGCGGGAGATACGCAGTATTTT. Its protein product is CASSSQGAGDTQYF.